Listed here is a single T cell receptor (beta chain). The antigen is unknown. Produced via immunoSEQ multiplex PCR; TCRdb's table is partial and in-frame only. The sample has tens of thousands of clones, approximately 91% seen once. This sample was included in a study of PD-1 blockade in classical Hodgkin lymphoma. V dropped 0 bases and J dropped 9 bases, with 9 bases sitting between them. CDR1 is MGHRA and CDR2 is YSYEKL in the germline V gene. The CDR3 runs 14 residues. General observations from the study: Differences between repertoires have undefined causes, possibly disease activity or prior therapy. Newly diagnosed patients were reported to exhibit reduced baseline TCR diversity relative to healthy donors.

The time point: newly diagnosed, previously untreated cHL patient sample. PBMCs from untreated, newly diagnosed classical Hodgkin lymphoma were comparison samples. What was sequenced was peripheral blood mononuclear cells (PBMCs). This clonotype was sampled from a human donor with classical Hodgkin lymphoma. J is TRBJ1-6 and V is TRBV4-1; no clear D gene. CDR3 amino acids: CASSQERAGSPLHF. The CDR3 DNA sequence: TGCGCCAGCAGCCAAGAGAGGGCGGGTTCACCCCTCCACTTT.